Below, 25 T cell receptor beta chains from the same sample are listed, as sequenced in a study of blood T cell repertoires in COVID-19. Method: immunoSEQ multiplex PCR; TCRdb's copy keeps in-frame clones and lacks some. The data contain 300,000 to 350,000 clones, over 70% of them singletons. Specimen: PBMCs or T cells enriched from blood (not recorded which). These receptor sequences come from a man aged 25-45 years who had recovered from COVID-19.

The rearrangement joins TRBV21-1 to TRBJ1-5; TRBD1 reflects the table's D call only, with no check against the DNA. TRBV21-1 is a known pseudogene. The CDR3 runs to 17 residues. The CDR3 DNA is TGTGCCAGCAGCAAACCCGCGGGACAGGGACCTAATCAGCCCCAGCATTTT. It yields the protein CASSKPAGQGPNQPQHF.

The rearrangement joins TRBV29-1 to TRBJ2-1, with 8 positions matching TRBD1. The length of the CDR3 is 15 residues. With V trimmed by 7 bases and J by 7 bases, 15 bases remained unmatched. Per germline, CDR1 SQVTM and CDR2 ANQGSEA. The CDR3: CSARKLGQGGNEQFF. The DNA of the CDR3 is TGCAGCGCACGTAAACTCGGACAGGGCGGGAATGAGCAGTTCTTC.

The V call is TRBV11-3, the J call TRBJ2-2; 10 bases are shared with TRBD1. In germline, CDR1 is SGHNT, CDR2 YENEEA. There are 15 residues in the CDR3. After removal of 4 bases from V and 7 bases from J, the junction contained 6 bases not matched to a gene. The CDR3 is CASSSWTGGGGELFF. The CDR3, as DNA: TGTGCCAGCAGCTCCTGGACAGGGGGAGGCGGGGAGCTGTTTTTT.

V is TRBV7-3 and J is TRBJ2-2; D is possibly TRBD1 (6 bases). The CDR3 length is 14 residues. Germline CDR1 reads SGHTA; CDR2 reads FQGTGA. Trimming left V 2 bases short and J 2 bases short, with 6 bases between. CDR3 protein: CASSLGTNTGELFF. For the CDR3, the DNA is TGTGCCAGCAGCTTAGGGACAAACACCGGGGAGCTGTTTTTT.

This clone was seen only once. This chain uses TRBV19 with TRBJ2-1; a possible D gene is TRBD1 (6 bases). Germline V gives CDR1 LNHDA, CDR2 SQIVND (reference sequence). The CDR3 is 16 residues long. The V gene lost 3 bases and the J gene lost 3 bases, with 15 bases spanning the gap. The CDR3 here is CASSIDMGAVYNEQFF. CDR3 DNA: TGTGCCAGTAGTATTGATATGGGGGCCGTCTACAATGAGCAGTTCTTC.

As regards this clone: In the same sample, other DNA sequences code for this CDR3. The V and J genes are TRBV7-9 and TRBJ2-7; tentative D call: TRBD1 (5 bases). Germline V CDR1 and CDR2: SEHNR, FQNEAQ (reference sequence). The V and J ends lost 5 bases and 4 bases respectively, with 9 bases between them. The CDR3 is 12 amino acids. The CDR3 region is CASSLTDYEQYF. CDR3 in DNA: TGTGCCAGCAGCCTGACAGATTACGAGCAGTACTTC.

The chain couples TRBV3-1 (or the pseudogene TRBV3-2) to TRBJ1-5; weak D call: TRBD1 (5 bases). The CDR3 extends over 13 amino acids. Germline CDR1 reads LGHDT; CDR2 reads YNNKEL (reference sequence). The V end was cut by 0 bases, the J end by 9 bases, with 9 bases between. The CDR3 region has the DNA TGTGCCAGCAGCCAAGATTTCGGGGGGCCCCAGCATTTT. Translation gives CASSQDFGGPQHF.

V gene TRBV12-3 or TRBV12-4 combines with J gene TRBJ1-5; perhaps TRBD1 as D (5 bases). V dropped 5 bases and J dropped 1 base, with 6 bases sitting between them. The CDR3 covers 13 residues. The CDR3 DNA reads as TGTGCCAGCAGTCGACAGAGCAATCAGCCCCAGCATTTT. This sequence encodes CASSRQSNQPQHF.

The chain has TRBV2 and TRBJ2-7; a weak D match, TRBD1 (6 bases). Germline assignment: CDR1 SNHLY and CDR2 FYNNEI. V was cut by 3 bases and J by 4 bases, with 19 bases left in between. CDR3 length: 16 amino acids. CDR3 coding DNA: TGTGCCAGCAGTGACCCGACAGGAGGTTCCCTATACGAGCAGTACTTC. Protein sequence: CASSDPTGGSLYEQYF.

This chain connects TRBV18 to TRBJ2-2; 10 nucleotides agree with TRBD2. The CDR3 totals 15 residues. Germline CDR1 is KGHSH and CDR2 is LQKENI. V shed 2 bases, J shed 6 bases, and the junction held 3 bases outside the gene matches. In nucleotides, the CDR3 is TGTGCCAGCTCACCAACTAGCGGGGTCGCCGGGGAGCTGTTTTTT. Protein product: CASSPTSGVAGELFF.

The chain has TRBV2 and TRBJ2-1, with TRBD2 identical over 8 bases. Trimming took 3 bases from V and 4 from J; bases not matched to a gene: 5. CDR1 and CDR2 from the germline V gene are SNHLY and FYNNEI. This CDR3 is built from 15 residues. This chain's CDR3 is CASSDKRGFYNEQFF. The CDR3 DNA is TGTGCCAGCAGTGATAAGCGGGGGTTTTACAATGAGCAGTTCTTC.

The CDR3 bases are TGTGCCAGCAGCCCACCTACAGGGTTCACTGAAGCTTTCTTT. Translation gives CASSPPTGFTEAFF. The V call is TRBV9, the J call TRBJ1-1, with a weak D call TRBD1 (6 bases). CDR1 SGDLS and CDR2 YYNGEE come from the germline V gene. Trimming shortened V by 4 bases and J by 4 bases, and 14 bases separated the two germline ends. The CDR3 covers 14 residues.

The sample holds one count of this clone. The chain employs TRBV5-6 and TRBJ1-6, with a weak D call TRBD1 (5 bases). Trimming shortened V by 1 base and J by 7 bases, and 15 bases separated the two germline ends. The germline V gene encodes CDR1 SGHDT and CDR2 YYEEEE. This CDR3 region has 16 residues. The CDR3 nucleotides are TGTGCCAGCAGCTTGTTAGGGGCAGGCCCCAATTCACCCCTCCACTTT. Encoded protein: CASSLLGAGPNSPLHF.

J is TRBJ2-7 and V is TRBV2; 13 nucleotides line up with TRBD2. J gave up 11 bases and V 5 bases, and 15 bases lay outside the gene matches. Germline V gene sequence: CDR1 SNHLY, CDR2 FYNNEI. This CDR3 contains 16 residues. Written as DNA, the CDR3 is TGTGCCAGCAGTCCCGGACTAGCGGGGGACATTTTTAGGGAGTACTTC. It encodes CASSPGLAGDIFREYF. The full variable domain, completed using reference TRBV2 and TRBJ2-7, is EPEVTQTPSHQVTQMGQEVILRCVPISNHLYFYWYRQILGQKVEFLVSFYNNEISEKSEIFDDQFSVERPDGSNFTLKIRSTKLEDSAMYFCASSPGLAGDIFREYFGPGTRLTVT.

The chain has TRBV6-5 and TRBJ1-2; 9 nucleotides match TRBD1. From germline, CDR1 is MNHEY and CDR2 SVGAGI. V was clipped by 5 bases and J by 7 bases; unmatched bases: 5. The CDR3 sequence is 13 residues long. The CDR3 is CASSRTGEGGYTF. CDR3 nucleotides: TGTGCCAGCAGTAGGACAGGGGAAGGTGGCTACACCTTC.

V usage is TRBV12-5 and J usage is TRBJ1-2; D gene unclear. CDR3 size: 16 residues. V was cut by 6 bases and J by 4 bases, with 21 bases left in between. Germline V gene lookup returns CDR1 LGHNT and CDR2 FRNRAP. The CDR3 loop is CASGVFAEGWAYGYTF. Here the CDR3 DNA reads TGTGCTAGTGGAGTGTTTGCAGAGGGCTGGGCCTATGGCTACACCTTC.

The rearrangement joins TRBV15 to TRBJ2-7; no clear D gene. Germline V gene sequence: CDR1 LNHNV, CDR2 YYDKDF (reference sequence). CDR3 length: 15 residues. Trimming stripped 2 bases from V and 0 bases from J, with 11 bases between. The CDR3 nucleotides read TGTGCCACCAGCAGAAGGAGCCAGAACTCCTACGAGCAGTACTTC. Translated: CATSRRSQNSYEQYF.

The chain carries TRBV5-6 and TRBJ1-2; D unresolved. Trimming took 0 bases from V and 7 from J, leaving 13 bases between them. Germline CDR1 and CDR2: SGHDT and YYEEEE. This CDR3 is 14 amino acids long. This CDR3 is CASSLGQRVVGYTF. The DNA for the CDR3 is TGTGCCAGCAGCTTGGGGCAGCGTGTGGTTGGCTACACCTTC.

The chain uses TRBV10-3 and TRBJ1-2, with D maybe TRBD1 (6 bases). Germline values: CDR1 ENHRY, CDR2 SYGVKD. The V and J ends lost 5 bases and 4 bases respectively, with 11 bases between them. CDR3 length: 13 amino acids. The CDR3 bases are TGTGCCATCAGTCAGGGGATCGGCTATGGCTACACCTTC. Encoded protein: CAISQGIGYGYTF.

The genes are TRBV2 and TRBJ1-2; D is ambiguous. Trimming shortened V by 2 bases and J by 8 bases, and 12 bases separated the two germline ends. This CDR3 has 13 amino acids. The V gene's germline CDR1 is SNHLY and CDR2 FYNNEI. CDR3 DNA sequence: TGTGCCAGCAGTGAACGGCAGGCCTACGGCTACACCTTC. Translating gives CASSERQAYGYTF.

V is TRBV10-2 and J is TRBJ1-2; 7 bases match TRBD1. The V gene's germline CDR1 is WSHSY and CDR2 SAAADI. The CDR3 totals 18 residues. Trimming took 0 bases from V and 4 from J; bases not matched to a gene: 14. The DNA of the CDR3 is TGCGCCAGCAGTGAGTCGAGGCAGGGGGATTTGTTAGGCTATGGCTACACCTTC. This encodes CASSESRQGDLLGYGYTF.

The chain links TRBV15 to TRBJ1-4; D gene ambiguous. Trimming took off 0 bases at V and 5 bases at J, with 7 bases between the two ends. The CDR3 is made up of 14 amino acids. Germline V gene data show CDR1 as LNHNV and CDR2 as YYDKDF (reference sequence). As DNA, the CDR3 is TGTGCCACCAGCAGAGATAGATCAAATGAAAAACTGTTTTTT. It specifies CATSRDRSNEKLFF. The variable domain in full, with the rest retrieved from reference TRBV15 and TRBJ1-4, is DAMVIQNPRYQVTQFGKPVTLSCSQTLNHNVMYWYQQKSSQAPKLLFHYYDKDFNNEADTPDNFQSRRPNTSFCFLDIRSPGLGDTAMYLCATSRDRSNEKLFFGSGTQLSVL.

This clone has just one count. The chain employs TRBV2 and TRBJ1-2; 10 bases are shared with TRBD1. The V gene end was trimmed by 5 bases and the J gene end by 6 bases; junction bases not matched to a gene: 9. The CDR3 consists of 15 residues. Germline V lookup: CDR1 SNHLY, CDR2 FYNNEI. CDR3 nucleotides: TGTGCCAGCAGTTACAGACAGGGGGCGGGGGATGGCTACACCTTC. As protein: CASSYRQGAGDGYTF.

This rearrangement joins TRBV19 to TRBJ1-5, with TRBD1 as a possible D gene (6 bases). The CDR3 is made up of 14 amino acids. The V end lost 5 bases, the J end lost 2 bases, and 10 bases lay between the germline ends. CDR1 LNHDA and CDR2 SQIVND come from the germline V gene (reference sequence). CDR3 coding DNA: TGTGCCAGTAGTGGACAGCCGCGCAATCAGCCCCAGCATTTT. Protein product: CASSGQPRNQPQHF. Drawing the rest from reference TRBV19 and TRBJ1-5, the complete variable domain is DGGITQSPKYLFRKEGQNVTLSCEQNLNHDAMYWYRQDPGQGLRLIYYSQIVNDFQKGDIAEGYSVSREKKESFPLTVTSAQKNPTAFYLCASSGQPRNQPQHFGDGTRLSIL.

J is TRBJ1-5 and V is TRBV21-1; the table names TRBD1, a call not compared with the DNA. TRBV21-1 is deemed a pseudogene. This CDR3 is built from 16 residues. The CDR3 here is CASSKEAGGCNQPQHF. The CDR3 DNA reads TGTGCCAGCAGCAAAGAAGCAGGGGGCTGCAATCAGCCCCAGCATTTT.